Below are 25 T cell receptor beta chains sequenced from a single sample in a study of OX40 agonist ivuxolimab in advanced cancers. Produced via immunoSEQ multiplex PCR; TCRdb's table is partial and in-frame only. The sample holds just under 75,000 clones, 90% seen once. Here the sequenced sample was CD4+ or CD8+ T cells sorted from blood, taken in a trial of the OX40 agonist ivuxolimab. The receptors shown here come from an adult with an advanced solid tumor such as melanoma, head and neck, liver or kidney cancer.

V usage is TRBV10-3 and J usage is TRBJ2-2, with TRBD1 matching 9 bases. Trimming at V came to 0 bases and at J to 6 bases, leaving 5 bases not matched to a gene. There are 16 residues in the CDR3. Looked up from germline, CDR1 is ENHRY and CDR2 is SYGVKD. This CDR3 reads CAISESGQGTAGELFF. DNA of the CDR3: TGTGCCATCAGTGAGTCCGGACAGGGGACCGCCGGGGAGCTGTTTTTT.

The chain recombines TRBV19 with TRBJ1-5; TRBD1 is a possible D gene (6 bases). The V gene's germline CDR1 is LNHDA and CDR2 SQIVND (reference sequence). This CDR3 contains 16 residues. Trimming stripped 5 bases from V and 6 bases from J, with 20 bases between. CDR3 coding DNA: TGTGCCAGTAGTGACTCCGCCACAGGGTTGTTTCAGCCCCAGCATTTT. As protein: CASSDSATGLFQPQHF.

The V gene is TRBV7-2, the J gene TRBJ2-5; D is possibly TRBD1 (6 bases). The CDR3 is 13 residues long. Trimming shortened V by 5 bases and J by 0 bases, and 7 bases separated the two germline ends. Germline V gene lookup returns CDR1 SGHTA and CDR2 FQGNSA. The CDR3 coding sequence is TGTGCCAGCAGCCGACAGGACCAAGAGACCCAGTACTTC. Its protein is CASSRQDQETQYF.

The chain joins TRBV28 to TRBJ2-3, with D possibly TRBD2 on 5 matching bases. CDR3 length equals 13 residues. Trimming left V 10 bases short and J 2 bases short, with 13 bases between. Looked up from germline, CDR1 is MDHEN and CDR2 is SYDVKM. CDR3: CATTLASTDTQYF. The CDR3 DNA sequence: TGTGCCACAACCCTAGCTTCCACAGATACGCAGTATTTT.

CDR3: CASSLIGLAGGREQYF. The CDR3 DNA follows: TGTGCCAGCAGCCTAATAGGACTAGCGGGAGGTAGGGAGCAGTACTTC. The genes are TRBV11-2 and TRBJ2-7; 14 nucleotides align to TRBD2. The germline CDR1 and CDR2 sequences are SGHAT and FQNNGV. The V gene end was trimmed by 5 bases and the J gene end by 7 bases; junction bases not matched to a gene: 10. The CDR3 runs to 16 residues.

For this clone: At the DNA level, this CDR3 is encoded by other sequences in the same sample as well. The chain has TRBV6-1 and TRBJ2-7; TRBD1 aligns across 7 bases. The V gene end was trimmed by 0 bases and the J gene end by 2 bases; junction bases not matched to a gene: 4. The CDR3 has 15 amino acids. Germline V CDR1 and CDR2: MNHNS, SASEGT. The CDR3 sequence is CASSEAYRGAYEQYF. CDR3 bases: TGTGCCAGCAGTGAAGCGTACAGGGGAGCCTACGAGCAGTACTTC.

The chain carries TRBV9 and TRBJ2-5; D not certain. V was pared by 0 bases and J by 1 base, with 7 bases between. Germline V lookup: CDR1 SGDLS, CDR2 YYNGEE. This CDR3 region has 14 residues. The CDR3 nucleotides read TGTGCCAGCAGCGTAGGGTCGGTCCAAGAGACCCAGTACTTC. It is translated as CASSVGSVQETQYF.

The chain has TRBV27 and TRBJ1-2; no clear D gene. Trimming cost V 2 bases and J 5 bases, with 9 bases left between them. This CDR3 contains 13 residues. CDR1 is MNHEY and CDR2 is SMNVEV in the germline V gene (reference sequence). The CDR3 here is CASSLTGMYGYTF. DNA of the CDR3: TGTGCCAGCAGTTTAACGGGGATGTATGGCTACACCTTC.

About this clone itself: An end of the junction differs from the germline gene, which may be a read error. Other DNA sequences within the sample encode an identical CDR3. This chain joins TRBV7-8 and TRBJ1-1, with unresolved D. The CDR3 length is 11 residues. CDR1 and CDR2 (germline): SGHVS, FQNEAQ. The CDR3 loop reads CASSLKTEAFF. The CDR3 DNA reads TGTGCCAGCAGCTTGAAAACTGAAGCTTTCTTT.

The chain joins TRBV27 to TRBJ2-1, with 7 bases lining up with TRBD2. Germline V gives CDR1 MNHEY, CDR2 SMNVEV (reference sequence). The CDR3 runs to 15 residues. The trim removed 7 bases at V and 4 bases at J, leaving 10 bases unmatched. CDR3 nucleotides: TGTGCCAGCAAGCAGAGCGGGATAGGGTACAATGAGCAGTTCTTC. It specifies CASKQSGIGYNEQFF.

V is TRBV21-1 and J is TRBJ2-1; the table's D call TRBD1 went unverified against the DNA. TRBV21-1 counts as a pseudogene. This CDR3 is built from 17 residues. The CDR3 DNA follows: TGTGCCAGCAGCAAAGGGGGCCGGGACAGGGTCTACAATGAGCAGTTCTTC. Translation gives CASSKGGRDRVYNEQFF.

The V and J genes are TRBV5-6 and TRBJ2-1; TRBD2 aligns across 7 bases. V was clipped by 8 bases and J by 4 bases; unmatched bases: 9. Germline V gives CDR1 SGHDT, CDR2 YYEEEE. The CDR3 has 14 amino acids. In DNA form, the CDR3 reads TGTGCCAGTGGGGAGGGGCGCGGATACAATGAGCAGTTCTTC. It yields the protein CASGEGRGYNEQFF.

The V gene is TRBV7-3, the J gene TRBJ2-5; no reliable D call. CDR1 and CDR2 (germline): SGHTA, FQGTGA. The CDR3 runs to 13 residues. Trimming took off 5 bases at V and 3 bases at J, with 10 bases between the two ends. As DNA, the CDR3 is TGTGCCAGCAGCCCGCGACACGAAGAGACCCAGTACTTC. Translation gives CASSPRHEETQYF.

The chain combines TRBV5-4 with TRBJ2-2, with D unresolved. Germline V gene data show CDR1 as SGHNT and CDR2 as YYREEE (reference sequence). V dropped 7 bases and J dropped 3 bases, with 7 bases sitting between them. The CDR3 extends over 12 amino acids. CDR3 sequence: CASGLDTGELFF. In nucleotides, the CDR3 is TGTGCCAGCGGCCTTGACACCGGGGAGCTGTTTTTT.

J is TRBJ2-1 and V is TRBV19, with 9 bases lining up with TRBD2. The CDR3 length is 16 residues. Germline CDR1 and CDR2: LNHDA and SQIVND (reference sequence). Trimming took 6 bases from V and 4 from J; bases not matched to a gene: 10. CDR3: CASRKSSGDTYNEQFF. CDR3 nucleotide sequence: TGTGCCAGTAGGAAATCTAGCGGGGACACATACAATGAGCAGTTCTTC.

This rearrangement joins TRBV2 to TRBJ2-7; 8 nucleotides match TRBD2. The CDR3 runs 16 residues. The germline V gene encodes CDR1 SNHLY and CDR2 FYNNEI. V gave up 6 bases and J gave up 7 bases; unmatched junction bases: 17. CDR3: CASRVLAGIGSNEQYF. The DNA of the CDR3 is TGTGCCAGCAGGGTATTAGCGGGAATCGGATCGAATGAGCAGTACTTC.

This sequence joins TRBV4-3 and TRBJ2-6, with 12 bases that match TRBD2. The V segment lost 0 bases and the J segment 3 bases; nucleotides outside the gene matches: 9. This CDR3 has 20 residues. Germline V gene sequence: CDR1 LGHNA, CDR2 YSLEER. CDR3 bases: TGCGCCAGCAGCCAAGATCGGCTAGCGGGAGGGCCGGGTGGGGCCAACGTCCTGACTTTC. Translation: CASSQDRLAGGPGGANVLTF.

The chain combines TRBV4-2 with TRBJ2-5; D gene unclear. Trimming took 0 bases from V and 5 from J, leaving 10 bases between them. The germline V gene encodes CDR1 LGHNA and CDR2 YNFKEQ. The CDR3 contains 14 residues. The CDR3 bases are TGTGCCAGCAGCCAAGATCTGGGTTGGGAGACCCAGTACTTC. It is translated as CASSQDLGWETQYF.

The rearrangement uses TRBV7-3 and TRBJ1-1, with TRBD1 identical over 7 bases. The CDR3 contains 12 residues. Germline CDR1 SGHTA, CDR2 FQGTGA. Trimming removed 5 bases from V and 6 bases from J; junction bases left unmatched: 3. CDR3 protein: CASSLRGSEAFF. The CDR3 DNA reads as TGTGCCAGCAGCCTCAGGGGGTCTGAAGCTTTCTTT.

The rearrangement uses TRBV2 and TRBJ2-5; 8 bases map to TRBD2. The germline gives CDR1 SNHLY, CDR2 FYNNEI. The CDR3 is made up of 12 amino acids. V trimming: 1 base; J trimming: 14 bases; junction bases outside the gene matches: 6. The CDR3 is CASSEVIGRGYF. Written as DNA, the CDR3 is TGTGCCAGCAGTGAAGTCATCGGGAGGGGTTACTTC.

The rearrangement uses TRBV7-9 and TRBJ2-6, with TRBD1 as a possible D gene (6 bases). V was shortened by 5 bases and J by 2 bases, with 19 bases between the two germline ends. The CDR3 has 18 residues. The germline gives CDR1 SEHNR, CDR2 FQNEAQ (reference sequence). CDR3 loop: CASSPSPGAETGANVLTF. In nucleotides, the CDR3 is TGTGCCAGCAGCCCGAGCCCAGGGGCTGAAACTGGGGCCAACGTCCTGACTTTC.

This chain links TRBV10-2 with TRBJ2-3; D is possibly TRBD1 (5 bases). Trimming removed 8 bases at V and 2 bases at J, with 14 bases between. This CDR3 region has 14 residues. CDR1 and CDR2 from the germline V gene are WSHSY and SAAADI. The CDR3 DNA reads as TGCGCCAGCTTAAAGGGGCTCTACACAGATACGCAGTATTTT. It translates to CASLKGLYTDTQYF.

V gene TRBV30 combines with J gene TRBJ2-2; perhaps TRBD2 as D (6 bases). V lost 3 bases and J lost 3, with 23 bases in between. Germline loops: CDR1 GTSNPN, CDR2 SVGIG (reference sequence). This CDR3 comprises 18 residues. The CDR3 loop reads CAWSRGPTSRGDTGELFF. The DNA of the CDR3 is TGTGCCTGGAGCCGGGGCCCGACTAGTCGCGGGGACACCGGGGAGCTGTTTTTT.

V is TRBV15 and J is TRBJ1-6; TRBD1 aligns across 8 bases. The junction had 6 bases not matched to a gene; V was cut back by 7 bases and J by 1 base. Germline CDR1 LNHNV, CDR2 YYDKDF (reference sequence). This CDR3 has 16 amino acids. CDR3 sequence (DNA): TGTGCCACCACCACAGGGGGGCGGTCCTATAATTCACCCCTCCACTTT. Protein sequence: CATTTGGRSYNSPLHF.

Worth noting for this clone: Other DNA sequences from this sample encode an identical CDR3 as well. This chain connects TRBV5-1 to TRBJ1-4; D is uncertain. The CDR3 is 13 residues long. Germline V gives CDR1 SGHRS, CDR2 YFSETQ. The V end lost 0 bases, the J end lost 3 bases, and 3 bases lay between the germline ends. CDR3 in DNA: TGCGCCAGCAGCTTGGGAGCTAATGAAAAACTGTTTTTT. Translated: CASSLGANEKLFF.